These 27 T cell receptor beta chains were sequenced from one sample in a study of blood T cell repertoires in COVID-19. The repertoire was sequenced with immunoSEQ multiplex PCR; TCRdb's copy has only in-frame clones and lacks some. In the table there are fewer than 300,000 clones, over 75% of which are singletons. The source material was PBMCs or T cells enriched from blood (not recorded which). The receptors here all came from a woman under 40 who had recovered from COVID-19.

This chain links TRBV7-2 with TRBJ2-1; the D gene is possibly TRBD1 (6 bases). Trimming took off 5 bases at V and 7 bases at J, with 24 bases between the two ends. The germline gives CDR1 SGHTA, CDR2 FQGNSA. This CDR3 has 17 residues. DNA of the CDR3: TGTGCCAGCAGCCTCCCGGGGAACAGGGCATTAAAGAATGAGCAGTTCTTC. Amino acids: CASSLPGNRALKNEQFF.

This clone occurred once. The CDR3 here is CASSPRGWDSPLHF. CDR3 coding DNA: TGTGCCAGCAGCCCCAGGGGTTGGGATTCACCCCTCCACTTT. The V gene is TRBV7-6, the J gene TRBJ1-6; a possible D gene is TRBD1 (6 bases). Per the germline V gene, CDR1 is SGHVS and CDR2 is FNYEAQ. V lost 5 bases and J 8 bases, leaving 13 bases between the germline ends. There are 14 residues in the CDR3.

This clone appeared a few times. The rearrangement links TRBV10-3 to TRBJ2-1, with TRBD2 matching 14 bases. The junction had 7 bases not matched to a gene; V was cut back by 10 bases and J by 8 bases. Germline V CDR1 and CDR2: ENHRY, SYGVKD. The CDR3 has 14 amino acids. The DNA of the CDR3 is TGTGCCACCCAGACTAGCGGGGGGGCACATGAGCAGTTCTTC. Its protein product is CATQTSGGAHEQFF.

The V call is TRBV5-6, the J call TRBJ1-2, with 7 bases matching TRBD1. With 3 bases clipped from V and 0 bases from J, the junction kept 5 bases outside the gene matches. The CDR3 contains 15 residues. Germline V lookup: CDR1 SGHDT, CDR2 YYEEEE. The CDR3 sequence is CASSSPGQTNYGYTF. CDR3 nucleotide sequence: TGTGCCAGCAGCTCGCCGGGACAGACTAACTATGGCTACACCTTC.

The rearrangement links TRBV5-4 to TRBJ2-3; weak D call: TRBD2 (5 bases). Trimming took 3 bases from V and 4 from J, leaving 9 bases between them. Germline V gene data show CDR1 as SGHNT and CDR2 as YYREEE (reference sequence). This CDR3 is 13 amino acids long. CDR3 in amino acids: CASSSRGPDTQYF. The CDR3 DNA is TGTGCCAGCAGCTCCAGAGGGCCAGATACGCAGTATTTT. The full variable domain, its missing parts supplied by reference TRBV5-4 and TRBJ2-3, is ETGVTQSPTHLIKTRGQQVTLRCSSQSGHNTVSWYQQALGQGPQFIFQYYREEENGRGNFPPRFSGLQFPNYSSELNVNALELDDSALYLCASSSRGPDTQYFGPGTRLTVL.

This chain connects TRBV3-1 (or the pseudogene TRBV3-2) to TRBJ2-2; TRBD1 matches at 8 bases. Trimming took 2 bases from V and 4 from J; bases not matched to a gene: 6. This CDR3 is 16 amino acids long. In germline, CDR1 is LGHDT, CDR2 YNNKEL (reference sequence). CDR3 in DNA: TGTGCCAGCAGCCAACACGGACAGGGTTCCACCGGGGAGCTGTTTTTT. This gives the protein CASSQHGQGSTGELFF.

The gene calls are TRBV18 and TRBJ1-4, with TRBD1 identical over 7 bases. J was trimmed by 3 bases and V by 4 bases; bases with no gene match: 2. CDR3 length: 14 amino acids. The germline gives CDR1 KGHSH, CDR2 LQKENI. CDR3 region: CASSRGTANEKLFF. The CDR3 bases are TGTGCCAGCTCACGCGGGACAGCTAATGAAAAACTGTTTTTT.

The gene calls are TRBV7-9 and TRBJ2-7, with D possibly matching TRBD2 (5 bases). Trimming shortened V by 6 bases and J by 2 bases, and 17 bases separated the two germline ends. In germline, CDR1 is SEHNR, CDR2 FQNEAQ (reference sequence). This CDR3 spans 15 amino acids. CDR3 DNA: TGTGCCAGCAGGAGGGCAGTCGAAGTTACCTACGAGCAGTACTTC. It translates to CASRRAVEVTYEQYF. Using reference TRBV7-9 and TRBJ2-7 for the parts outside the CDR3, the full variable domain is DTGVSQNPRHKITKRGQNVTFRCDPISEHNRLYWYRQTLGQGPEFLTYFQNEAQLEKSRLLSDRFSAERPKGSFSTLEIQRTEQGDSAMYLCASRRAVEVTYEQYFGPGTRLTVT.

The rearrangement uses TRBV4-2 and TRBJ2-6; D remains unclear. The CDR3 spans 15 residues. Trimming left V 2 bases short and J 0 bases short, with 5 bases between. Germline loops: CDR1 LGHNA, CDR2 YNFKEQ. The CDR3 spells CASSQQRSGANVLTF. The CDR3 DNA reads as TGTGCCAGCAGCCAACAGCGCTCTGGGGCCAACGTCCTGACTTTC.

This clone has only one observation. V is TRBV29-1 and J is TRBJ1-5; D remains ambiguous. Germline lookup yields CDR1 SQVTM and CDR2 ANQGSEA. Trimming took 7 bases from V and 0 from J, leaving 10 bases between them. This CDR3 has 13 residues. Written as DNA, the CDR3 is TGCAGCGCACAACTATATAGCAATCAGCCCCAGCATTTT. Translation gives CSAQLYSNQPQHF.

The V gene is TRBV3-1 (or the pseudogene TRBV3-2), the J gene TRBJ2-7, with TRBD2 identical over 11 bases. The CDR3 totals 15 residues. Unmatched junction bases numbered 10, after V lost 5 bases and J lost 7 bases. The germline V gene has CDR1 LGHDT and CDR2 YNNKEL (reference sequence). The CDR3 coding sequence is TGTGCCAGCAGCACACTTAGCGGGAGGGCCGGGGAGCAGTACTTC. It encodes CASSTLSGRAGEQYF.

The chain recombines TRBV5-6 with TRBJ1-4, with 7 bases that match TRBD1. Germline CDR1 reads SGHDT; CDR2 reads YYEEEE. The V gene end was trimmed by 4 bases and the J gene end by 5 bases; junction bases not matched to a gene: 11. This CDR3 has 16 residues. CDR3 coding DNA: TGTGCCAGCAGCAGACAGGGCCGAATACCGAATGAAAAACTGTTTTTT. Amino acids: CASSRQGRIPNEKLFF.

J is TRBJ2-3 and V is TRBV14; D is undetermined. Trimming removed 1 base from V and 5 bases from J, with 10 bases in between. The CDR3 runs to 14 residues. Germline CDR1 SGHDN, CDR2 FVKESK. CDR3 residues: CASSQGSDIDTQYF. The DNA of the CDR3 is TGTGCCAGCAGCCAAGGTTCAGATATAGATACGCAGTATTTT.

This chain uses TRBV3-1 (or the pseudogene TRBV3-2) with TRBJ1-6; TRBD1 matches 11 bases. V lost 4 bases, J lost 11 bases, and 7 bases stayed unmatched. Germline CDR1 is LGHDT and CDR2 is YNNKEL (reference sequence). The CDR3 extends over 15 amino acids. CDR3 protein: CASSPTDRGPPPLHF. CDR3 nucleotides: TGTGCCAGCAGCCCCACGGACAGGGGGCCTCCACCCCTCCACTTT.

This rearrangement joins TRBV10-2 to TRBJ2-7, with 7 bases aligning to TRBD1. Germline V gene sequence: CDR1 WSHSY, CDR2 SAAADI. This CDR3 is built from 16 residues. The V gene end was trimmed by 0 bases and the J gene end by 2 bases; junction bases not matched to a gene: 7. The CDR3 DNA reads TGCGCCAGCAGTGAGTCGACAACAGGGGAGCCCTACGAGCAGTACTTC. Translated, it gives CASSESTTGEPYEQYF.

The count of this clone is one. This sequence joins TRBV5-1 and TRBJ2-5; 11 bases map to TRBD2. The V gene's germline CDR1 is SGHRS and CDR2 YFSETQ. There are 17 residues in the CDR3. Losses at the gene ends were 2 bases for V and 4 bases for J; bases not matched to a gene: 10. CDR3 in amino acids: CASSLGGTSGGVETQYF. As DNA, the CDR3 is TGCGCCAGCAGCTTAGGAGGAACTAGCGGGGGTGTAGAGACCCAGTACTTC.

The chain recombines TRBV15 with TRBJ1-1; D remains ambiguous. The V end lost 0 bases, the J end lost 4 bases, and 18 bases lay between the germline ends. This CDR3 has 17 amino acids. Germline CDR1 LNHNV, CDR2 YYDKDF (reference sequence). For the CDR3, the DNA is TGTGCCACCAGCAGAGATCTTAGTAGCCGAGGCGGCACTGAAGCTTTCTTT. Translating it yields CATSRDLSSRGGTEAFF.

V usage is TRBV6-1 and J usage is TRBJ1-2; D might be TRBD1 (6 bases). Germline V CDR1 and CDR2: MNHNS, SASEGT. V was shortened by 2 bases and J by 4 bases, with 17 bases between the two germline ends. CDR3 length: 16 amino acids. CDR3 region: CASSERAGARIYGYTF. CDR3 DNA sequence: TGTGCCAGCAGTGAAAGGGCGGGGGCGCGCATCTATGGCTACACCTTC.

The V gene is TRBV19, the J gene TRBJ2-7; 9 nucleotides line up with TRBD2. The germline CDR1 and CDR2 sequences are LNHDA and SQIVND (reference sequence). CDR3 length: 15 residues. The V and J ends lost 5 bases and 2 bases, in that order; junction bases with no gene match: 7. The CDR3 sequence: CASSLLAGFAYEQYF. DNA of the CDR3: TGTGCCAGTAGTCTTCTAGCGGGGTTCGCCTACGAGCAGTACTTC.

CDR3 coding DNA: TGCGCCAGCAGCTTGGACACCTCCAACTATGGCTACACCTTC. It encodes CASSLDTSNYGYTF. V usage is TRBV5-1 and J usage is TRBJ1-2; no definite D call. CDR1 and CDR2 (germline): SGHRS, YFSETQ. Trimming took 0 bases from V and 2 from J, leaving 8 bases between them. CDR3 length: 14 amino acids.

The CDR3 region has the DNA TGTGCCAGCAGTGTCGGGAGGGTTTTTAATGAAAAACTGTTTTTT. Translating gives CASSVGRVFNEKLFF. The chain carries TRBV7-8 and TRBJ1-4; D gene unclear. V lost 6 bases and J 4 bases, leaving 15 bases between the germline ends. Germline V CDR1 and CDR2: SGHVS, FQNEAQ. This CDR3 comprises 15 residues.

This clone has just one count. The V and J genes are TRBV7-8 and TRBJ1-5; TRBD1 might be the D (5 bases). The CDR3 is made up of 17 amino acids. The V end was cut by 3 bases, the J end by 0 bases, with 15 bases between. Germline V gene lookup returns CDR1 SGHVS and CDR2 FQNEAQ. This CDR3 is CASSLGPGLNSNQPQHF. The CDR3 DNA is TGTGCCAGCAGCTTGGGACCGGGACTCAATAGCAATCAGCCCCAGCATTTT.

The chain couples TRBV5-5 to TRBJ2-5, with 8 nucleotides matching TRBD1. Germline trimming cut 2 bases from V and 5 bases from J; bases unmatched to any gene: 5. CDR3 length: 14 residues. The germline V gene has CDR1 SGHKS and CDR2 YYEKEE (reference sequence). CDR3 sequence: CASSFGQGWETQYF. The CDR3 nucleotides read TGTGCCAGCAGCTTCGGACAGGGATGGGAGACCCAGTACTTC. Complete variable domain (other parts from reference TRBV5-5 and TRBJ2-5): DAGVTQSPTHLIKTRGQQVTLRCSPISGHKSVSWYQQVLGQGPQFIFQYYEKEERGRGNFPDRFSARQFPNYSSELNVNALLLGDSALYLCASSFGQGWETQYFGPGTRLLVL.

V gene TRBV18 combines with J gene TRBJ1-2; TRBD1 aligns across 7 bases. V dropped 4 bases and J dropped 2; count of bases not matched to a gene: 4. Germline V lookup: CDR1 KGHSH, CDR2 LQKENI. This CDR3 comprises 14 residues. CDR3 protein: CASSRETGNYGYTF. The CDR3 region has the DNA TGTGCCAGCTCACGTGAGACAGGGAACTATGGCTACACCTTC.

The chain is built from TRBV3-1 (or the pseudogene TRBV3-2) and TRBJ2-1; D gene uncertain. The CDR3 is made up of 15 amino acids. CDR1 is LGHDT and CDR2 is YNNKEL in the germline V gene (reference sequence). V lost 2 bases to trimming and J lost 6 bases, with 14 bases between them. CDR3 nucleotide sequence: TGTGCCAGCAGCCAAAACCCACCCTATCGCAATGAGCAGTTCTTC. Protein product: CASSQNPPYRNEQFF.

This clone was observed a single time. This chain joins TRBV9 and TRBJ1-5, with a weak D call TRBD1 (6 bases). Trimming removed 7 bases at V and 3 bases at J, with 11 bases between. The CDR3 covers 13 residues. The germline CDR1 and CDR2 sequences are SGDLS and YYNGEE. CDR3 nucleotides: TGTGCCAGCGGAAGGGGGACCAATCAGCCCCAGCATTTT. Amino acid sequence: CASGRGTNQPQHF.

This chain uses TRBV28 with TRBJ1-6, with a tentative D call TRBD1 (6 bases). Germline V lookup: CDR1 MDHEN, CDR2 SYDVKM. V lost 5 bases and J lost 8, with 13 bases in between. CDR3 length equals 14 residues. CDR3 coding DNA: TGTGCCAGCAGTCTAACGGACAGTGATTCACCCCTCCACTTT. Its translation: CASSLTDSDSPLHF. Supplemented by reference TRBV28 and TRBJ1-6, the full variable domain reads DVKVTQSSRYLVKRTGEKVFLECVQDMDHENMFWYRQDPGLGLRLIYFSYDVKMKEKGDIPEGYSVSREKKERFSLILESASTNQTSMYLCASSLTDSDSPLHFGNGTRLTVT.